The 15 T cell receptor beta chains presented below share a single source sample, sequenced in a study of T cells in Graves' hyperthyroidism and ophthalmopathy. The TCR beta CDR3 regions underwent amplification using RNA transcripts as the source. First-round RT-PCR targeting the TCR CDR3 was performed with the HTBI primer set. Via MiXCR, TCRdb re-called the multiplex PCR reads, giving one row per CDR3 protein. The repertoire holds a few hundred thousand distinct CDR3 sequences, with approximately 14% as singletons. Sequencing used blood. All receptors derive from a woman between 50 and 59 years old with Graves' hyperthyroidism that later progressed to Graves' ophthalmopathy.

Many counts were recorded for this clonotype. The chain links TRBV3-1 to TRBJ2-5; D unresolved. Germline lookup yields CDR1 LGHDT and CDR2 YNNKEL (reference sequence). This CDR3 has 14 amino acids. The germline V and J ends were trimmed by 4 bases and 0 bases, with 9 bases remaining between them. The CDR3 coding sequence is TGTGCCAGCAGCCCCTTAGAAAACCAAGAGACCCAGTACTTC. It specifies CASSPLENQETQYF.

This clonotype was picked up many times. This chain links TRBV20-1 with TRBJ2-7; D may correspond to TRBD1 or TRBD2 (7 bases each). Germline assignment: CDR1 DFQATT and CDR2 SNEGSKA (reference sequence). The CDR3 sequence is 16 residues long. The V end was cut by 6 bases, the J end by 0 bases, with 21 bases between. CDR3 sequence (DNA): TGCAGTGCCCTTACCCAGGGGGGGCCCCCCTCCTACGAGCAGTACTTC. Encoded protein: CSALTQGGPPSYEQYF.

This clonotype was counted at least ten times. V is TRBV20-1 and J is TRBJ2-1; the match to TRBD2 covers 8 bases. V gave up 6 bases and J gave up 9 bases; unmatched junction bases: 13. The CDR3 has 14 amino acids. Per the germline V gene, CDR1 is DFQATT and CDR2 is SNEGSKA (reference sequence). CDR3 sequence reads: CSAPSGQTGGEQFF. DNA of the CDR3: TGCAGTGCACCTAGCGGGCAGACCGGGGGTGAGCAGTTCTTC.

This clonotype was recorded many times. The rearrangement links TRBV27 to TRBJ2-1, with 7 nucleotides matching TRBD2. After removal of 6 bases from V and 4 bases from J, the junction contained 12 bases not matched to a gene. Germline CDR1 MNHEY, CDR2 SMNVEV (reference sequence). This CDR3 region has 16 residues. The CDR3 nucleotides read TGTGCCAGCAGGAAATCGGGTCTAGCGGCTTACAATGAGCAGTTCTTC. This sequence encodes CASRKSGLAAYNEQFF.

This clonotype was detected many times. V is TRBV28 and J is TRBJ1-1, with D uncertain. This CDR3 contains 12 residues. V was cut by 6 bases and J by 11 bases, with 16 bases left in between. The V gene's germline CDR1 is MDHEN and CDR2 SYDVKM. DNA for the CDR3: TGTGCCAGCAGACAAGGGTGGCGGGAGGCTTTCTTT. This translates into CASRQGWREAFF.

Many counts were recorded for this clonotype. V and J are TRBV4-1 and TRBJ2-3; possibly TRBD1 for D (6 bases). CDR1 is MGHRA and CDR2 is YSYEKL in the germline V gene. This CDR3 contains 16 residues. Trimming stripped 4 bases from V and 1 base from J, with 15 bases between. The CDR3 nucleotides read TGCGCCAGCAGCCCAGACTTGTCAGGGGGCACAGATACGCAGTATTTT. It translates to CASSPDLSGGTDTQYF.

This clonotype was picked up many times. The chain employs TRBV5-1 and TRBJ1-6, with D unresolved. V was cut by 0 bases and J by 7 bases, with 5 bases left in between. The CDR3 covers 13 residues. CDR1 is SGHRS, CDR2 YFSETQ, per germline. The DNA for the CDR3 is TGCGCCAGCAGCTTGGGCAGAAATTCACCCCTCCACTTT. Its translation is CASSLGRNSPLHF.

This clonotype has a handful of counts. The V gene is TRBV7-3, the J gene TRBJ2-6, with TRBD2 identical over 7 bases. The CDR3 loop spans 16 amino acids. Germline V lookup: CDR1 SGHTA, CDR2 FQGTGA. With 5 bases clipped from V and 1 base from J, the junction kept 5 bases outside the gene matches. The CDR3 spells CASSGPGGSGANVLTF. CDR3 nucleotide sequence: TGTGCCAGCAGCGGACCGGGAGGATCTGGGGCCAACGTCCTGACTTTC.

This clonotype was seen ten or more times. CDR3 sequence reads: CASTRSRSVVAEQYF. CDR3 bases: TGTGCCAGCACCCGTTCAAGGTCTGTCGTAGCCGAGCAGTACTTC. The gene calls are TRBV28 and TRBJ2-7; D gene unclear. Germline loops: CDR1 MDHEN, CDR2 SYDVKM. This CDR3 contains 15 residues. V gave up 7 bases and J gave up 6 bases, with 22 bases separating them.

In this sample, this clonotype turned up many times. The V call is TRBV12-3 or TRBV12-4, the J call TRBJ1-2; tentatively, D is TRBD1 (6 bases). CDR3 size: 12 residues. The V end was cut by 7 bases, the J end by 4 bases, with 10 bases between. The CDR3 spells CASTGGGYGYTF. In nucleotides, the CDR3 is TGTGCCAGCACGGGGGGCGGCTATGGCTACACCTTC.

This clonotype showed up just a few times. CDR3 protein: CASRETAFTEAFF. In DNA form, the CDR3 reads TGTGCCAGTAGGGAGACAGCTTTCACTGAAGCTTTCTTT. This chain joins TRBV19 and TRBJ1-1; TRBD1 is a possible D gene (5 bases). The germline V gene encodes CDR1 LNHDA and CDR2 SQIVND (reference sequence). This CDR3 spans 13 amino acids. V lost 6 bases and J lost 4, with 12 bases in between.

Many counts were recorded for this clonotype. The chain carries TRBV24-1 and TRBJ2-2; perhaps TRBD2 as D (5 bases). The germline V and J ends were trimmed by 8 bases and 2 bases, with 11 bases remaining between them. Germline values: CDR1 KGHDR, CDR2 SFDVKD. The CDR3 length is 14 residues. CDR3 coding DNA: TGTGCCACCACCGACCGGGGTAACACCGGGGAGCTGTTTTTT. This gives the protein CATTDRGNTGELFF.

A few counts support this clonotype. The rearrangement links TRBV2 to TRBJ2-7, with 8 bases identical to TRBD2. There are 15 residues in the CDR3. CDR1 SNHLY and CDR2 FYNNEI come from the germline V gene. The junction had 7 bases not matched to a gene; V was cut back by 6 bases and J by 0 bases. The CDR3 nucleotides read TGTGCCAGCAGACAACTAGCGGTTAGCTCCTACGAGCAGTACTTC. Amino acid sequence: CASRQLAVSSYEQYF.

This clonotype occurred many times. The V and J genes are TRBV2 and TRBJ2-1, with D possibly matching TRBD1 (6 bases). The CDR3 is 15 residues long. Germline V CDR1 and CDR2: SNHLY, FYNNEI. V was clipped by 4 bases and J by 2 bases, with 12 bases between them. The CDR3: CASSADSFAYNEQFF. CDR3 sequence (DNA): TGTGCCAGCAGTGCGGACAGTTTCGCCTACAATGAGCAGTTCTTC.

This clonotype was recorded at least ten times. The chain carries TRBV12-3 or TRBV12-4 and TRBJ2-7; 13 bases fit TRBD2. Losses at the gene ends were 3 bases for V and 3 bases for J; bases not matched to a gene: 2. The CDR3 is 15 residues long. The CDR3 nucleotides are TGTGCCAGCAGTTTGGGACTAGCGGGGTACTACGAGCAGTACTTC. It encodes CASSLGLAGYYEQYF.